These 24 T cell receptor beta chains were all obtained from the same sample, sequenced in a study of response to subunit inactivated influenza vaccine. TCRdb processed the RT-PCR reads anew with MiXCR; each CDR3 protein has one entry. The table records about 500,000 distinct CDR3 sequences, about 15% of them present only once. The starting material was CD4+ T cells sorted from PBMCs, obtained around 2 years after vaccination. The receptors stem from a man aged 50 to 69 who received an inactivated influenza vaccine.

The rearrangement joins TRBV5-1 to TRBJ1-1; 9 positions match TRBD1. The CDR3 is 17 residues long. Losses at the gene ends were 4 bases for V and 0 bases for J; bases not matched to a gene: 10. Per germline, CDR1 SGHRS and CDR2 YFSETQ. CDR3 protein: CASSPNYRGPVNTEAFF. The CDR3 nucleotides read TGCGCCAGCAGCCCCAACTACAGGGGGCCTGTGAACACTGAAGCTTTCTTT.

This clonotype turned up a few times. The CDR3 DNA reads as TGTGCCTCCCAACGGAGCGGGGAAGAGACCCAGTACTTC. Amino acid sequence: CASQRSGEETQYF. The chain has TRBV10-3 and TRBJ2-5; 7 positions match TRBD2. The germline CDR1 and CDR2 sequences are ENHRY and SYGVKD. The CDR3 has 13 residues. Trimming at V came to 11 bases and at J to 3 bases, leaving 9 bases not matched to a gene.

This clonotype was detected many times. The chain combines TRBV10-3 with TRBJ2-3; D might be TRBD1 (6 bases). V was shortened by 7 bases and J by 2 bases, with 10 bases between the two germline ends. Germline V gives CDR1 ENHRY, CDR2 SYGVKD. CDR3 size: 13 residues. CDR3 nucleotide sequence: TGTGCCATCACACCAGGGGACACAGATACGCAGTATTTT. Its protein product is CAITPGDTDTQYF.

In its sample, this clonotype was seen a few times. The chain couples TRBV4-2 to TRBJ1-1, with TRBD1 matching over 8 bases. The CDR3 has 18 amino acids. V gave up 3 bases and J gave up 5 bases; unmatched junction bases: 17. Per the germline V gene, CDR1 is LGHNA and CDR2 is YNFKEQ. CDR3 sequence (DNA): TGTGCCAGCAGCCAGGCTCGGACAGGGTTCTTCCAGGGGACTGAAGCTTTCTTT. Translating it yields CASSQARTGFFQGTEAFF.

This chain links TRBV4-3 with TRBJ1-2, with TRBD1 identical over 8 bases. Germline-derived CDR1 and CDR2 are LGHNA and YSLEER. With 1 base clipped from V and 6 bases from J, the junction kept 10 bases outside the gene matches. The CDR3 covers 16 residues. The CDR3 DNA reads TGCGCCAGCAGCCAAGGGCCCCAACAGGGGGTGGATGGCTACACCTTC. Translating it yields CASSQGPQQGVDGYTF.

Details on this clonotype: Germline is not matched at one junction end, which may reflect a read error. This rearrangement joins TRBV7-7 to TRBJ2-2; tentative D call: TRBD2 (5 bases). The CDR3 extends over 14 amino acids. Germline assignment: CDR1 SSHAT and CDR2 FNYEAQ (reference sequence). The CDR3 loop is CASSLARGTGELFF. The CDR3 bases are TGTGCTAGCAGCTTAGCGAGAGGGACCGGGGAGCTGTTTTTT.

This clonotype turned up a few times. The chain has TRBV5-1 and TRBJ2-1; TRBD2 agrees at 9 bases. This CDR3 contains 16 residues. The V gene end was trimmed by 2 bases and the J gene end by 4 bases; junction bases not matched to a gene: 7. Germline values: CDR1 SGHRS, CDR2 YFSETQ. The CDR3 DNA reads TGCGCCAGCAGCTTCAGAGCGGGGGGAAATTACAATGAGCAGTTCTTC. This codes for CASSFRAGGNYNEQFF.

This clonotype came up a few times. This rearrangement joins TRBV28 to TRBJ2-3; 14 bases match TRBD2. The length of the CDR3 is 15 residues. Germline CDR1 MDHEN, CDR2 SYDVKM. J gave up 4 bases and V 5 bases, and 2 bases lay outside the gene matches. CDR3 in DNA: TGTGCCAGCAGTGGGACTAGCGGGGGTTCAGATACGCAGTATTTT. Protein: CASSGTSGGSDTQYF. The full variable domain, in which reference TRBV28 and TRBJ2-3 provide the parts outside the CDR3, is DVKVTQSSRYLVKRTGEKVFLECVQDMDHENMFWYRQDPGLGLRLIYFSYDVKMKEKGDIPEGYSVSREKKERFSLILESASTNQTSMYLCASSGTSGGSDTQYFGPGTRLTVL.

This clonotype turned up a few times. The rearrangement links TRBV20-1 to TRBJ2-7; 7 bases are a match to TRBD1. The length of the CDR3 is 14 residues. From germline, CDR1 is DFQATT and CDR2 SNEGSKA (reference sequence). DNA of the CDR3: TGCAGCTGGGGAGCAGTGGACAGGAACTACGAGCAGTACTTC. It is translated as CSWGAVDRNYEQYF.

The J gene is TRBJ1-1, the V gene TRBV4-2; 7 positions match TRBD1. The length of the CDR3 is 15 residues. CDR1 and CDR2 from the germline V gene are LGHNA and YNFKEQ. Trimming removed 3 bases from V and 1 base from J; junction bases left unmatched: 5. CDR3 sequence: CASSQSGTANTEAFF. CDR3 sequence (DNA): TGTGCCAGCAGCCAGTCCGGGACAGCGAACACTGAAGCTTTCTTT.

This clonotype showed up many times. The chain combines TRBV20-1 with TRBJ2-7; 12 bases match TRBD2. CDR1 is DFQATT and CDR2 is SNEGSKA in the germline V gene (reference sequence). V lost 5 bases to trimming and J lost 3 bases; unmatched junction nucleotides: 5. The CDR3 contains 14 residues. DNA for the CDR3: TGCAGTGCTCGACTAGCGGGAGCCTTCTACGAGCAGTACTTC. Translation: CSARLAGAFYEQYF.

The CDR3 sequence is CAIRSTGTHGYTF. DNA of the CDR3: TGTGCCATCAGGTCGACAGGGACCCATGGCTACACCTTC. The rearrangement joins TRBV10-3 to TRBJ1-2; TRBD1 agrees at 7 bases. Germline CDR1 reads ENHRY; CDR2 reads SYGVKD. V dropped 6 bases and J dropped 6; count of bases not matched to a gene: 7. The CDR3 runs to 13 residues.

This clonotype occurred a few times. J is TRBJ2-1 and V is TRBV4-2; 7 bases align to TRBD1. There are 15 residues in the CDR3. Trimming took 2 bases from V and 2 from J; bases not matched to a gene: 3. Germline V lookup: CDR1 LGHNA, CDR2 YNFKEQ. CDR3 coding DNA: TGTGCCAGCAGCCAACAGGGGGATACCTACAATGAGCAGTTCTTC. Translating gives CASSQQGDTYNEQFF.

The V call is TRBV11-2, the J call TRBJ2-7; tentatively, D is TRBD1 or TRBD2 (5 bases each). The ends were cut back, 2 bases at V and 1 base at J, with 12 bases in the middle. This CDR3 has 15 amino acids. Per germline, CDR1 SGHAT and CDR2 FQNNGV. CDR3 DNA sequence: TGTGCCAGCAGCTTAAGGGGACGGACTTCCTACGAGCAGTACTTC. It encodes CASSLRGRTSYEQYF. Supplemented by reference TRBV11-2 and TRBJ2-7, the full variable domain reads EAGVAQSPRYKIIEKRQSVAFWCNPISGHATLYWYQQILGQGPKLLIQFQNNGVVDDSQLPKDRFSAERLKGVDSTLKIQPAKLEDSAVYLCASSLRGRTSYEQYFGPGTRLTVT.

V usage is TRBV20-1 and J usage is TRBJ2-7; 9 bases agree with TRBD2. The V gene's germline CDR1 is DFQATT and CDR2 SNEGSKA (reference sequence). The junction had 10 bases not matched to a gene; V was cut back by 2 bases and J by 5 bases. The CDR3 sequence is 15 residues long. CDR3 in DNA: TGCAGTGCTAGATCCCCAGGCCAGCGGGGGGACGAGCAGTACTTC. Translating it yields CSARSPGQRGDEQYF.

V gene TRBV12-3 or TRBV12-4 combines with J gene TRBJ1-6; D gene ambiguous. CDR3 length: 15 amino acids. V shed 7 bases and J shed 6 bases, with 16 bases lying between them. In DNA form, the CDR3 reads TGTGCCAGCACCGATACCGGGGTTAGTAATTCACCCCTCCACTTT. Protein sequence: CASTDTGVSNSPLHF.

This chain joins TRBV20-1 and TRBJ1-6; no reliable D call. This CDR3 spans 14 amino acids. Trimming took off 7 bases at V and 0 bases at J, with 10 bases between the two ends. Germline CDR1 and CDR2: DFQATT and SNEGSKA (reference sequence). This chain's CDR3 is CSDFPVSYNSPLHF. The CDR3 DNA sequence: TGCAGTGACTTCCCCGTCTCCTATAATTCACCCCTCCACTTT.

The chain uses TRBV4-3 and TRBJ2-1, with D tentatively TRBD1 (6 bases). CDR3 length: 16 residues. V was trimmed by 0 bases and J by 0 bases, leaving 9 bases between them. The V gene's germline CDR1 is LGHNA and CDR2 YSLEER. CDR3 nucleotides: TGCGCCAGCAGCCAAGACCGGGACATCTCCTACAATGAGCAGTTCTTC. It codes for CASSQDRDISYNEQFF.

This sequence joins TRBV5-1 and TRBJ1-1, with 8 bases that match TRBD1. The CDR3 has 14 residues. Germline lookup yields CDR1 SGHRS and CDR2 YFSETQ. With V trimmed by 5 bases and J by 6 bases, 9 bases remained unmatched. CDR3 in amino acids: CASSTGQGISEAFF. CDR3 nucleotide sequence: TGCGCCAGCAGTACCGGACAGGGTATCTCTGAAGCTTTCTTT.

This chain connects TRBV29-1 to TRBJ2-5; no reliable D call. The CDR3 totals 12 residues. Germline CDR1 and CDR2: SQVTM and ANQGSEA. Trimming stripped 7 bases from V and 1 base from J, with 10 bases between. CDR3: CSAWTAQETQYF. The CDR3 DNA reads TGCAGCGCCTGGACCGCCCAAGAGACCCAGTACTTC.

The table lists this clonotype with many counts. The chain combines TRBV20-1 with TRBJ1-2; 7 positions match TRBD1. Losses at the gene ends were 0 bases for V and 4 bases for J; bases not matched to a gene: 8. CDR1 is DFQATT, CDR2 SNEGSKA, per germline (reference sequence). This CDR3 is built from 15 residues. The CDR3 region has the DNA TGCAGTGCTAGAGATCCGAGACAGGGTGGCTATGGCTACACCTTC. Translation: CSARDPRQGGYGYTF.

This clonotype was recorded at least ten times. V usage is TRBV7-9 and J usage is TRBJ2-5; 9 bases agree with TRBD1. The junction had 7 bases not matched to a gene; V was cut back by 5 bases and J by 0 bases. The CDR3 has 16 amino acids. Germline V gene sequence: CDR1 SEHNR, CDR2 FQNEAQ (reference sequence). DNA of the CDR3: TGTGCCAGCAGCCAGGGACAGGGAATTTACCAAGAGACCCAGTACTTC. Its translation is CASSQGQGIYQETQYF.

The chain has TRBV12-3 or TRBV12-4 and TRBJ2-7; D possibly corresponds to TRBD1 (6 bases). The CDR3 runs 14 residues. The V end was cut by 6 bases, the J end by 2 bases, with 14 bases between. The CDR3: CASRTQGSPYEQYF. CDR3 sequence (DNA): TGTGCCAGCAGAACCCAGGGGTCCCCCTACGAGCAGTACTTC.

This clonotype was counted a few times. The chain couples TRBV2 to TRBJ2-7; D assignment may be TRBD1 or TRBD2 (6 bases each). The germline V gene encodes CDR1 SNHLY and CDR2 FYNNEI. Trimming took 3 bases from V and 5 from J, leaving 14 bases between them. The CDR3 spans 14 residues. The CDR3 region is CASSDGGPINEQYF. The CDR3 DNA reads TGTGCCAGCAGTGATGGGGGGCCCATCAACGAGCAGTACTTC.